What follows describes a single T cell receptor (beta chain). The antigen is not known. The same CDR3 arises from other DNA sequences in this sample as well. The data were taken from a study of shared clonotypes between healthy human individuals. Whole-study context: There were three CD4 naive, three CD4 memory, two CD8 naive and one CD8 memory plates per donor. General study points: Incompleteness in sorted-subset sequencing, despite large depth, was shown by rarefaction. Around 5.4% of naive CD4 clonotypes were common to a few donors. The authors expected sequencing depth to affect clonotype sharing among donors.

CD8 cells classed as naive were CD45RO-negative and positively selected for CCR7, excluding terminally differentiated effector memory CD45RA+ cells. Only in-frame clones appear in the TCRdb table, and some are missing; sequencing was by immunoSEQ multiplex PCR. Of around 2,000,000 clones in the sample, about 95% are singletons; the top ten hold 1.2%. The sample was naive CD8+ T cells sorted from blood. The sequence derives from a man aged 18 to 30 in good health.

For the CDR3, the DNA is TGTGCCAGCAGCGTAGCGGCGGGGCACTACGAGCAGTACTTC. It is translated as CASSVAAGHYEQYF. V gene TRBV9 combines with J gene TRBJ2-7; possible D gene TRBD2, 6 bases. Germline V gene data show CDR1 as SGDLS and CDR2 as YYNGEE. The V end was cut by 0 bases, the J end by 3 bases, with 10 bases between. CDR3 length: 14 residues. Using reference TRBV9 and TRBJ2-7 for the parts outside the CDR3, the full variable domain is DSGVTQTPKHLITATGQRVTLRCSPRSGDLSVYWYQQSLDQGLQFLIQYYNGEERAKGNILERFSAQQFPDLHSELNLSSLELGDSALYFCASSVAAGHYEQYFGPGTRLTVT.